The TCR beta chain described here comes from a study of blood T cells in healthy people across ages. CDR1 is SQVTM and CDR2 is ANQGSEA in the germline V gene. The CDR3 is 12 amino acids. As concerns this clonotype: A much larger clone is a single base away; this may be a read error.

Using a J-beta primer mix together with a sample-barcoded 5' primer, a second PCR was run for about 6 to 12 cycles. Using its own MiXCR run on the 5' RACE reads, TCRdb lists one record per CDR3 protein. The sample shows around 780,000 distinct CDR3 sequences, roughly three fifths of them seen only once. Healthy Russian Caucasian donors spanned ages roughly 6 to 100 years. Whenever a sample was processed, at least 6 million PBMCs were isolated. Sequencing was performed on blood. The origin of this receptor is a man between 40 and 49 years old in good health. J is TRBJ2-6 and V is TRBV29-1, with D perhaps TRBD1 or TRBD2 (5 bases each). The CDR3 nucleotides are TGCAGCGCCAACATCGGGGCCAACTTCCTGACTTTC. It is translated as CSANIGANFLTF.